This TCR beta chain was profiled in a study of naive and memory T cell subsets (TCRdb year 2017). About the investigation overall: An open-source, UMI-based TCR alpha and beta sequencing pipeline was applied to sorted naive and memory peripheral blood T cell subsets. The functional CMV T cell responses agreed completely with IgG serology results. RNA was DNase-treated and reverse transcribed with TCR constant-region primers, mostly using SuperScript III.

V drops 3 bases and J drops 3 bases, leaving 7 bases in between. CDR1 and CDR2 are read off the germline V gene as SGHTA and FQGNSA. From its cysteine to its phenylalanine, the CDR3 spans 13 amino acids. Only CDR3 DNA remains: 39 bases, in frame from the first base. Separate amplification of TCR alpha and beta chain libraries was performed from the second PCR step onward. To determine each donor's CMV status, fresh PBMCs were stimulated overnight with CMV viral lysate, and IFNgamma production from CD4+ T cells was then assessed. Using Miltenyi beads, CD4 T cells were first positively selected, and CD8 T cells were then positively selected from the CD4-negative fraction. Cells stained for CD3, CD4, CD8, CD45RA, CD27 and a live/dead dye were sorted on a BD Aria II into four subsets by CD45RA and CD27. Blood came from three healthy volunteers, each fractionated into CD4 and CD8 T cells and then into four differentiation subsets. Around 120 ml of peripheral blood was collected from each donor, and PBMC were isolated from the blood using Ficoll-Paque PLUS density-gradient centrifugation. After sorting, cells were lysed in RLT buffer, RNA was extracted using a Qiagen RNeasy kit, and the extracted RNA was stored at -80 degrees C.

Results the study describes overall, beyond this receptor: Following error correction, more than 90% of naive TCR sequences occurred only once, which made naive abundance distributions much steeper than those of memory subsets. The abundance of TCRs followed a power law with an exponent that differed between naive and memory subsets yet stayed consistent across the three individuals. A few larger clonotypes were present in naive repertoires, especially CD8 naive repertoires, and these clonotypes were possibly memory cells re-expressing CD45RA. In both CD4 and CD8 cells, the Gini index increased while Shannon and inverse Simpson diversity decreased from naive through CM, EM and EMRA. The repertoire findings for the naive and memory subsets could not be validated, as no ground truth was available. Clonotypes were defined as single alpha or beta chain sequences, not paired alpha/beta receptors. RNA-based TCR counts may be affected by expression changes linked to T cell activation and differentiation.

The library relied on UMI-ligation and nested PCR. To cover both TRBC1 and TRBC2, the beta constant-region primer consisted of an equimolar mix of two oligonucleotides. The ligated cDNA went through four rounds of PCR with nested alpha and beta constant-region primers together with the SP2 primer. A single-stranded oligonucleotide carrying the SP2 primer and a 12-nucleotide UMI was ligated to the 3' end of the cDNA by T4 RNA ligase 1. The ligation reaction was kept at 16 degrees C for 20-24 hours. PCR2 was typically run as a SYBR Green qPCR and stopped at a predetermined threshold to prevent over-amplification. Every purification after the first one was done using Agencourt AMPure XP magnetic beads. Libraries were quantified by Qubit and checked on a TapeStation, where a main peak was expected near 650 bp. Sequencing of the pooled libraries was done on an Illumina MiSeq using v2 2x251 paired-end kits, which typically yielded roughly 0.9-2.1 million reads per sample. Each sample was pooled at around 4 nM, and roughly 4.5-7% PhiX was included to help cluster recognition. In the source study's methods: Using tag matching that tolerated one base-pair mismatch, Decombinator assigned V and J genes to FASTQ reads that had been processed by Demultiplexor. Collapsinator relied on UMIs to fix sequencing errors as well as frequency errors caused by PCR heterogeneity. CDR3Translator translated TCRs and extracted CDR3s from the conserved cysteine to the FGXG phenylalanine, flagging non-productive sequences. Gini, Shannon entropy and inverse Simpson indices were computed after subsampling the repertoires to the same number of UMI-defined TCRs. Within the linear range, a power law was fitted to clonotype abundance distributions using maximum likelihood. Similar UMI counts, unique TCR numbers and clonal distributions were obtained with the pipeline and with MIGEC on one naive CD8 sample. In one analysis, naive TCRs that were also found in any memory subset of the same donor were excluded from the naive repertoire. The repertoires were searched for 5,500 to 7,500 CMV-associated CDR3 sequences that had been compiled from VDJdb and a published dataset. Starting from the raw public reads, TCRdb applied fastp trimming at Q25, assembled clones with MiXCR and retained in-frame beta chains. CDR3 protein duplicates are merged, each entry listing the most common genes and DNA. The V and J calls follow TCRdb's processing rather than the paper's. The sample includes roughly 99,000 distinct CDR3 sequences, with about 11% observed a single time. The ten largest clones take up more than 0.13% of the sample.

This clonotype was seen a handful of times. Its antigen has not been determined. Base qualities are not provided; no much larger clone lies one nucleotide away. This receptor chain uses TRBV7-2 and TRBJ2-3; the D gene cannot be resolved reliably. What was sequenced was naive CD4+ T cells from blood. Read against the paper, the sample's cell subset or site label means: naive T cells, CD45RA high CD27+. The receptor was derived from a human donor in good health. DNA sequence: TGTGCCAGCAGCTTTACGCCAACAGATACGCAGTATTTT. Its protein product is CASSFTPTDTQYF.